Detailed here is one T cell receptor (beta chain). The method was immunoSEQ multiplex PCR; TCRdb's version includes in-frame clones alone and lacks a portion of them. Here the sample spans more than 550,000 clones, about 89% being singletons. The CDR3 length is 20 residues. J lost 4 bases, V lost 2 bases, and 19 bases had no gene match. Germline-derived CDR1 and CDR2 are LGHNA and YSLEER. This sample stems from a study of shared T cell receptors in the human thymus. Separately, the same data were catalogued under a study of human thymus T cells.

V and J are TRBV4-3 and TRBJ2-5; 10 nucleotides align to TRBD2. Sequences were obtained from thymocytes. The clonotype comes from a boy younger than two with a congenital heart defect. As DNA, the CDR3 is TGCGCCAGCAGCCAATCTGATGTAGCGGGGGGCCCTGCTCCCCCAGAGACCCAGTACTTC. Amino acids: CASSQSDVAGGPAPPETQYF.